This TCR beta chain comes out of a study of cytomegalovirus exposure and HLA in healthy donors. Points from the study as a whole: Several V segments, TRBV6-2 and TRBV6-3 among them, could not be told apart and were dropped. TCR beta chain V- and J-gene trimming was linked, in a later analysis, to a missense variant in DCLRE1C. Specific recognition of CMV antigens was confirmed in vitro for a few chains (all CMV-associated).

The CDR3 length is 14 residues. The germline V and J ends were trimmed by 5 bases and 4 bases, with 14 bases remaining between them. CDR1 and CDR2 from the germline V gene are SGHTA and FQGNSA. A multiplex PCR was run with 60 Vbeta primers and 13 Jbeta primers. Clones were sequenced by immunoSEQ multiplex PCR, and TCRdb holds only the in-frame ones, with some missing. The sample includes about 110,000 clones, roughly 70% of them seen just once. Regarding this clone: Antigen specificity is unknown.

The TCR sequence derives from a male donor in good health and CMV-seropositive. The rearrangement joins TRBV7-2 to TRBJ1-2; TRBD1 is a possible D gene (5 bases). Material: PBMCs. CDR3 in DNA: TGTGCCAGCAGCCCCCGGGGGACCCGCTATGGCTACACCTTC. Its protein is CASSPRGTRYGYTF.